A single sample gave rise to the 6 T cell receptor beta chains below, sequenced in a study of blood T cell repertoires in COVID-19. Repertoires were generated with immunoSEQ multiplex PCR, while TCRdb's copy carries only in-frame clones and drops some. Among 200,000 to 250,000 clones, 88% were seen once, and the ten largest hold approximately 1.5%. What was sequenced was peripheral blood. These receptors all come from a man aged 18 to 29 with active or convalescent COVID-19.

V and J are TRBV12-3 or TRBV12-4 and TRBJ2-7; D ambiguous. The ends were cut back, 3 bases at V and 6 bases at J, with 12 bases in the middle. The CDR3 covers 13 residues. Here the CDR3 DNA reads TGTGCCAGCAGTTTTGCAGCCGACTCCGAGCAGTACTTC. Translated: CASSFAADSEQYF.

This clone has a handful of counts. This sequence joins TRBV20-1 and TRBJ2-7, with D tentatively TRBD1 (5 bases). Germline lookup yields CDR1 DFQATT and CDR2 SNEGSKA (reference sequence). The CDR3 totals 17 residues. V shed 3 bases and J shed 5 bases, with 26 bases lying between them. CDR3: CSASHEPGRARGHEQYF. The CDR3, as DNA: TGCAGTGCTAGTCACGAACCGGGTCGGGCAAGGGGTCACGAGCAGTACTTC.

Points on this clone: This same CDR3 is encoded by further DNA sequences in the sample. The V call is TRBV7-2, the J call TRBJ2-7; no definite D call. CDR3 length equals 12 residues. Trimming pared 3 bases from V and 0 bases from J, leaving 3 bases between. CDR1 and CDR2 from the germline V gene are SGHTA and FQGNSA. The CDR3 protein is CASSLSSYEQYF. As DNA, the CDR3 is TGTGCCAGCAGCTTGAGCTCCTACGAGCAGTACTTC.

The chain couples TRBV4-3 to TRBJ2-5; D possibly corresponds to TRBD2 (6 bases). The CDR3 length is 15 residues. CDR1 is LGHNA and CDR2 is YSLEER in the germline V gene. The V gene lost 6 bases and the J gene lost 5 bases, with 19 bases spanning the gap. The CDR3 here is CASSHAREFYETQYF. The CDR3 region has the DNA TGCGCCAGCAGTCATGCTCGGGAGTTCTATGAGACCCAGTACTTC.

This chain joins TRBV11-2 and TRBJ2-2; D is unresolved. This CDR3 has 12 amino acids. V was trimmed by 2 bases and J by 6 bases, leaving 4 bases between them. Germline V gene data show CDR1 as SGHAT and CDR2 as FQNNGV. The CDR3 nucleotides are TGTGCCAGCAGCTTATTCTCCGGGGAGCTGTTTTTT. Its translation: CASSLFSGELFF.

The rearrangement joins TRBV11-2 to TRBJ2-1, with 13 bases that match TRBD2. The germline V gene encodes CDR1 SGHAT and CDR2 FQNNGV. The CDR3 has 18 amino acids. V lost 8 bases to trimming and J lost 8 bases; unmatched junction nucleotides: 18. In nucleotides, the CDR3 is TGTGCCAGCCGCGAATTTTTAAGGACTAGCGGGAGCCCCTATGAGCAGTTCTTC. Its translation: CASREFLRTSGSPYEQFF.